The next 32 T cell receptor beta chains were all read from a single sample in a study of response to subunit inactivated influenza vaccine. Each CDR3 protein is one row after TCRdb ran MiXCR on the RT-PCR reads. This table holds hundreds of thousands of distinct CDR3 sequences, over 9.5% found once. Source: PBMCs from blood, taken around seven weeks after vaccination. The origin of the receptors is a man aged 45-60 years who received an inactivated influenza vaccine.

In this sample, this clonotype turned up a few times. The chain combines TRBV4-2 with TRBJ2-1; D uncertain. Trimming shortened V by 2 bases and J by 2 bases, and 10 bases separated the two germline ends. Germline V CDR1 and CDR2: LGHNA, YNFKEQ. This CDR3 has 15 amino acids. In DNA form, the CDR3 reads TGTGCCAGCAGCCAACATTTGGGGACCTACAATGAGCAGTTCTTC. This translates into CASSQHLGTYNEQFF.

The chain couples TRBV24-1 to TRBJ2-1, with unresolved D. The V gene's germline CDR1 is KGHDR and CDR2 SFDVKD. V lost 3 bases and J lost 4, with 12 bases in between. The CDR3 is 15 amino acids. CDR3 nucleotides: TGTGCCACCAGTGATCCCCGGCCAGCATACAATGAGCAGTTCTTC. It yields the protein CATSDPRPAYNEQFF.

The chain joins TRBV29-1 to TRBJ2-3; 14 bases line up with TRBD2. The CDR3 runs 14 residues. V gave up 7 bases and J gave up 3 bases; unmatched junction bases: 3. CDR1 is SQVTM, CDR2 ANQGSEA, per germline. CDR3 sequence (DNA): TGCAGCGATGGACTAGCGGGGGGTACAGATACGCAGTATTTT. Residues: CSDGLAGGTDTQYF.

A few counts support this clonotype. The chain uses TRBV12-3 or TRBV12-4 and TRBJ1-2; no clear D. This CDR3 region has 17 residues. The V end lost 4 bases, the J end lost 0 bases, and 18 bases lay between the germline ends. This CDR3 reads CASSYTIFTGTNYGYTF. In nucleotides, the CDR3 is TGTGCCAGCAGTTATACAATCTTCACCGGGACTAACTATGGCTACACCTTC.

This chain links TRBV25-1 with TRBJ1-5; a possible D gene is TRBD1 (5 bases). The CDR3 contains 13 residues. V was cut by 8 bases and J by 5 bases, with 13 bases left in between. Germline V lookup: CDR1 MGHDK, CDR2 SYGVNS. In DNA form, the CDR3 reads TGTGCCAGCCGGGGGGTCGGAGATCAGCCCCAGCATTTT. This gives the protein CASRGVGDQPQHF.

The V gene is TRBV24-1, the J gene TRBJ1-2; D call uncertain. V lost 4 bases to trimming and J lost 10 bases, with 9 bases between them. Germline-derived CDR1 and CDR2 are KGHDR and SFDVKD. This CDR3 region has 11 residues. The CDR3 loop is CATSDGADYTF. DNA for the CDR3: TGTGCCACCAGTGACGGCGCTGACTACACCTTC.

In its sample, this clonotype was seen a few times. This chain connects TRBV5-1 to TRBJ2-7; D possibly corresponds to TRBD2 (5 bases). Germline V CDR1 and CDR2: SGHRS, YFSETQ. The CDR3 spans 15 residues. V lost 0 bases to trimming and J lost 1 base, with 11 bases between them. The chain's CDR3 is CASSLGGSSSYEQYF. The CDR3 region has the DNA TGCGCCAGCAGCTTGGGAGGGTCCTCATCCTACGAGCAGTACTTC.

This chain joins TRBV15 and TRBJ2-2; no clear D gene. This CDR3 region has 15 residues. CDR1 and CDR2 (germline): LNHNV, YYDKDF (reference sequence). Trimming cost V 3 bases and J 3 bases, with 11 bases left between them. In nucleotides, the CDR3 is TGTGCCACCAGCAGGGTCGGGTTGGACACCGGGGAGCTGTTTTTT. Residues: CATSRVGLDTGELFF. The full variable domain, in which reference TRBV15 and TRBJ2-2 provide the parts outside the CDR3, is DAMVIQNPRYQVTQFGKPVTLSCSQTLNHNVMYWYQQKSSQAPKLLFHYYDKDFNNEADTPDNFQSRRPNTSFCFLDIRSPGLGDTAMYLCATSRVGLDTGELFFGEGSRLTVL.

There are a few counts of this clonotype. The chain links TRBV10-3 to TRBJ1-2; 8 bases are a match to TRBD1. With 6 bases clipped from V and 6 bases from J, the junction kept 3 bases outside the gene matches. This CDR3 comprises 12 residues. Germline V lookup: CDR1 ENHRY, CDR2 SYGVKD. The CDR3 DNA sequence: TGTGCCATCAGCGGACAGGGAGATGGCTACACCTTC. This translates into CAISGQGDGYTF.

This clonotype was counted ten times or more. This chain uses TRBV10-3 with TRBJ2-6, with 7 bases that match TRBD2. The V segment lost 11 bases and the J segment 0 bases; nucleotides outside the gene matches: 7. This CDR3 comprises 15 residues. Germline V gene sequence: CDR1 ENHRY, CDR2 SYGVKD. This CDR3 reads CAATPGGSGANVLTF. In DNA, the CDR3 is TGTGCCGCCACCCCGGGAGGCTCTGGGGCCAACGTCCTGACTTTC.

This clonotype was detected only a few times. This rearrangement joins TRBV6-2 or TRBV6-3 to TRBJ2-3, with D possibly matching TRBD1 (5 bases). The germline CDR1 and CDR2 sequences are MNHEY and SVGEGT. The CDR3 spans 17 residues. The V end lost 0 bases, the J end lost 1 base, and 14 bases lay between the germline ends. The CDR3 region has the DNA TGTGCCAGCAGTTACTCGATGGGGCTATATGGCACAGATACGCAGTATTTT. Its translation: CASSYSMGLYGTDTQYF.

This sequence joins TRBV18 and TRBJ2-7; 8 bases are shared with TRBD1. CDR3 length equals 19 residues. The V and J ends lost 3 bases and 2 bases, in that order; junction bases with no gene match: 18. In germline, CDR1 is KGHSH, CDR2 LQKENI. The CDR3 is CASSPRGTGGSVVPYEQYF. The CDR3 DNA reads TGTGCCAGCTCACCTAGGGGGACAGGTGGGTCTGTGGTACCCTACGAGCAGTACTTC.

The CDR3 loop is CAIIGPVEGPSTGQYF. CDR3 DNA sequence: TGTGCCATCATCGGGCCGGTAGAGGGGCCCTCGACTGGGCAGTATTTT. This chain connects TRBV10-3 to TRBJ2-3; perhaps D is TRBD1 or TRBD2 (5 bases each). The CDR3 is 16 amino acids. CDR1 and CDR2 from the germline V gene are ENHRY and SYGVKD. Between the trimmed V and J ends, which lost 7 bases and 11 bases, there was a span of 28 bases.

This clonotype appeared a few times. V gene TRBV29-1 combines with J gene TRBJ2-1; D might be TRBD1 (6 bases). Germline loops: CDR1 SQVTM, CDR2 ANQGSEA. The CDR3 loop spans 16 amino acids. Trimming pared 2 bases from V and 3 bases from J, leaving 17 bases between. The CDR3 here is CSVESGRGVDYNEQFF. As DNA, the CDR3 is TGCAGCGTTGAATCGGGCAGGGGAGTCGACTACAATGAGCAGTTCTTC.

The sample holds a few counts of this clonotype. The chain couples TRBV20-1 to TRBJ2-7; 10 bases match TRBD2. CDR3 length: 14 residues. J lost 6 bases, V lost 4 bases, and 9 bases had no gene match. CDR1 and CDR2 from the germline V gene are DFQATT and SNEGSKA (reference sequence). CDR3 region: CSATTSGRGGEQYF. CDR3 in DNA: TGCAGTGCTACCACGAGCGGGAGGGGTGGCGAGCAGTACTTC.

This clonotype has a handful of counts. The chain recombines TRBV19 with TRBJ2-3; 7 nucleotides agree with TRBD1. V gave up 5 bases and J gave up 3 bases; unmatched junction bases: 5. Germline-derived CDR1 and CDR2 are LNHDA and SQIVND (reference sequence). The CDR3 totals 14 residues. In DNA form, the CDR3 reads TGTGCCAGTAGTCCGCTGGGACAGACAGATACGCAGTATTTT. Residues: CASSPLGQTDTQYF.

This clonotype was found many times. The J gene is TRBJ2-7, the V gene TRBV10-3; D not resolved. Trimming removed 0 bases from V and 3 bases from J, with 6 bases in between. Germline CDR1 ENHRY, CDR2 SYGVKD. The CDR3 extends over 13 amino acids. The chain's CDR3 is CAISESAYYEQYF. The CDR3 coding sequence is TGTGCCATCAGTGAGTCTGCCTACTACGAGCAGTACTTC.

There are many counts of this clonotype. V usage is TRBV11-2 and J usage is TRBJ2-1; D not resolved. The CDR3 totals 16 residues. Looked up from germline, CDR1 is SGHAT and CDR2 is FQNNGV. V dropped 4 bases and J dropped 0 bases, with 13 bases sitting between them. The CDR3 DNA is TGTGCCAGCAGCTCCCTCAGCACCCGCTCCTACAATGAGCAGTTCTTC. It specifies CASSSLSTRSYNEQFF. The variable domain in full, completed from reference TRBV11-2 and TRBJ2-1, reads EAGVAQSPRYKIIEKRQSVAFWCNPISGHATLYWYQQILGQGPKLLIQFQNNGVVDDSQLPKDRFSAERLKGVDSTLKIQPAKLEDSAVYLCASSSLSTRSYNEQFFGPGTRLTVL.

V usage is TRBV19 and J usage is TRBJ2-3; tentatively, D is TRBD2 (5 bases). CDR1 is LNHDA, CDR2 SQIVND, per germline (reference sequence). The V gene lost 10 bases and the J gene lost 1 base, with 12 bases spanning the gap. This CDR3 region has 13 residues. The CDR3 spells CAIGLWGTDTQYF. Written as DNA, the CDR3 is TGTGCCATAGGACTTTGGGGCACAGATACGCAGTATTTT.

The chain has TRBV20-1 and TRBJ2-1; D tentatively reads TRBD1 or TRBD2 (6 bases each). The germline gives CDR1 DFQATT, CDR2 SNEGSKA (reference sequence). This CDR3 has 17 residues. Trimming took 0 bases from V and 0 from J, leaving 15 bases between them. The CDR3 DNA is TGCAGTGCTAGAGACTGGAGGGGGGTCCTCTCCTACAATGAGCAGTTCTTC. Translation gives CSARDWRGVLSYNEQFF.

There are a few counts of this clonotype. V usage is TRBV5-8 and J usage is TRBJ2-1; D perhaps matches TRBD2 (5 bases). Trimming removed 6 bases from V and 7 bases from J, with 20 bases in between. The CDR3 runs 15 residues. The germline V gene has CDR1 SGHTS and CDR2 YDEGEE. The CDR3 region is CASNRRWELRNEQFF. The CDR3 region has the DNA TGTGCCAGCAACCGGCGGTGGGAGTTACGGAATGAGCAGTTCTTC.

The chain recombines TRBV7-6 with TRBJ2-7, with D unresolved. This CDR3 is built from 14 residues. The V gene lost 9 bases and the J gene lost 0 bases, with 15 bases spanning the gap. Germline lookup yields CDR1 SGHVS and CDR2 FNYEAQ. CDR3 in DNA: TGTGCCAGGGTCTCTCTAAGGAGCTCCTACGAGCAGTACTTC. Its protein is CARVSLRSSYEQYF.

Comments on this clonotype: At one end the junction does not follow the germline gene, possibly because of a read error. The chain joins TRBV7-2 to TRBJ2-3, with TRBD2 matching over 8 bases. The CDR3 length is 15 residues. CDR1 and CDR2 (germline): SGHTA, FQGNSA. The CDR3, as DNA: TGTGCCAGCAGTTTAGCGGGAACTCGCACAGATACGCAGTATTTT. Protein product: CASSLAGTRTDTQYF. The variable domain in full, completed from reference TRBV7-2 and TRBJ2-3, reads GAGVSQSPSNKVTEKGKDVELRCDPISGHTALYWYRQSLGQGLEFLIYFQGNSAPDKSGLPSDRFSAERTGGSVSTLTIQRTQQEDSAVYLCASSLAGTRTDTQYFGPGTRLTVL.

This clonotype was found a few times. The rearrangement joins TRBV2 to TRBJ2-4, with D perhaps matching TRBD2 (6 bases). Germline CDR1 and CDR2: SNHLY and FYNNEI. The V gene lost 7 bases and the J gene lost 9 bases, with 22 bases spanning the gap. The CDR3 is 15 amino acids. The DNA of the CDR3 is TGTGCCAGCACCCTCCGGGGCACTAAGGAGGGCATTCAGTACTTC. It specifies CASTLRGTKEGIQYF.

The sample holds many counts of this clonotype. V and J are TRBV5-5 and TRBJ2-5; 8 nucleotides align to TRBD2. V lost 4 bases to trimming and J lost 5 bases; unmatched junction nucleotides: 13. Looked up from germline, CDR1 is SGHKS and CDR2 is YYEKEE (reference sequence). This CDR3 has 16 amino acids. Here the CDR3 reads CASSLSASGRAETQYF. The CDR3 region has the DNA TGTGCCAGCAGCCTGTCGGCGTCCGGGAGGGCTGAGACCCAGTACTTC.

Concerning this clonotype itself: This may come from a read error, since a much larger clone is one base off. The rearrangement uses TRBV11-2 and TRBJ2-1, with a possible D match to TRBD2 (5 bases). This CDR3 region has 16 residues. Trimming pared 1 base from V and 11 bases from J, leaving 21 bases between. Germline V gene sequence: CDR1 SGHAT, CDR2 FQNNGV. The CDR3: CASSLVLGRSRVKQFF. The CDR3 DNA reads as TGTGCCAGCAGCTTAGTCCTAGGGAGATCCCGTGTTAAGCAGTTCTTC.

This chain links TRBV6-5 with TRBJ2-5, with 10 bases fitting TRBD1. CDR1 and CDR2 from the germline V gene are MNHEY and SVGAGI. CDR3 length equals 15 residues. The trim removed 4 bases at V and 5 bases at J, leaving 7 bases unmatched. The DNA of the CDR3 is TGTGCCAGCAGTTCCGGGACAGGGGTCGCGGAGACCCAGTACTTC. This codes for CASSSGTGVAETQYF.

The V and J genes are TRBV9 and TRBJ2-2; a weak D match, TRBD1 (6 bases). The germline V gene has CDR1 SGDLS and CDR2 YYNGEE. The CDR3 is made up of 16 amino acids. V dropped 0 bases and J dropped 2 bases, with 11 bases sitting between them. The CDR3 reads CASSVAAGGNTGELFF. The CDR3 DNA sequence: TGTGCCAGCAGCGTAGCTGCTGGGGGCAACACCGGGGAGCTGTTTTTT.

The rearrangement links TRBV29-1 to TRBJ2-5; D uncertain. The germline CDR1 and CDR2 sequences are SQVTM and ANQGSEA. V lost 3 bases, J lost 5 bases, and 13 bases lay in between. The CDR3 has 13 residues. CDR3: CSVDPTGGETQYF. The CDR3, as DNA: TGCAGCGTTGATCCGACGGGTGGGGAGACCCAGTACTTC.

This clonotype was seen ten or more times. V and J are TRBV7-2 and TRBJ1-1; tentatively, D is TRBD1 (5 bases). This CDR3 has 14 residues. Looked up from germline, CDR1 is SGHTA and CDR2 is FQGNSA. Trimming removed 5 bases at V and 6 bases at J, with 16 bases between. CDR3 sequence reads: CASSITRDQAEAFF. The CDR3 DNA follows: TGTGCCAGCAGCATTACCAGGGATCAGGCTGAAGCTTTCTTT.

This clonotype was seen many times. This rearrangement joins TRBV25-1 to TRBJ2-5, with TRBD2 identical over 7 bases. The CDR3 is 13 residues long. Trimming removed 3 bases from V and 9 bases from J; junction bases left unmatched: 7. Germline values: CDR1 MGHDK, CDR2 SYGVNS. Written as DNA, the CDR3 is TGTGCCAGCAGTGAGGGGGGAGGGGCGTCCCAGTACTTC. This sequence encodes CASSEGGGASQYF.

The sample holds a few counts of this clonotype. This sequence joins TRBV20-1 and TRBJ1-1; D not certain. Germline V lookup: CDR1 DFQATT, CDR2 SNEGSKA (reference sequence). This CDR3 spans 14 amino acids. Trimming left V 0 bases short and J 2 bases short, with 10 bases between. CDR3 sequence reads: CSARDMSRNTEAFF. CDR3 in DNA: TGCAGTGCTAGAGACATGTCCCGTAACACTGAAGCTTTCTTT.